A selection of T cell receptor beta chains follows, all from one sample in a study of cytomegalovirus exposure and HLA in healthy donors. Sequenced by immunoSEQ multiplex PCR; TCRdb stores in-frame clones only, minus some. The table records about 240,000 clones, 80% to 85% of them present only once. The source material was PBMCs. These receptors were obtained from a woman aged 55-69 years in good health and CMV-seropositive. CDR3s include the opening cysteine and the closing phenylalanine or tryptophan. Each record gives: V gene, D gene, J gene, CDR3 protein, CDR3 DNA. A D gene is named only where the DNA matches it firmly.

TRBV27	TRBD2	TRBJ2-1	CASRSGSLKRNEQFF	TGTGCCAGCCGTAGCGGGAGTTTAAAAAGGAATGAGCAGTTCTTC
TRBV10-3	TRBD1	TRBJ1-6	CAISAGQELSSPLHF	TGTGCCATCAGTGCCGGACAGGAATTGTCTTCACCCCTCCACTTT
TRBV5-4	TRBD1	TRBJ1-1	CASSLDQGGTTEAFF	TGTGCCAGCAGCTTGGATCAGGGGGGTACCACTGAAGCTTTCTTT
TRBV5-1	-	TRBJ2-1	CASSLRGSSYNEQFF	TGCGCCAGCAGCCTTCGAGGTAGCTCCTACAATGAGCAGTTCTTC
TRBV28	TRBD2	TRBJ2-3	CASRLPGTSSTDTQYF	TGTGCCAGCCGACTCCCCGGGACTAGCAGCACAGATACGCAGTATTTT
TRBV27	-	TRBJ1-4	CAGSPLGTNEKLFF	TGTGCCGGCAGTCCACTAGGCACGAATGAAAAACTGTTTTTT
TRBV20-1	-	TRBJ1-2	CSEGLWGYTF	TGCAGTGAGGGGCTCTGGGGCTACACCTTC
TRBV7-2	TRBD2	TRBJ2-1	CASSLLAANEQFF	TGTGCCAGCAGCTTACTAGCGGCTAATGAGCAGTTCTTC
TRBV28	-	TRBJ2-7	CASSEDSSYEQYF	TGTGCCAGCAGTGAGGACAGTTCCTACGAGCAGTACTTC
TRBV29-1	-	TRBJ2-3	CSVSRVSTDTQYF	TGCAGCGTGAGCAGGGTTAGCACAGATACGCAGTATTTT